This T cell receptor beta chain was identified during a study of blood T cells in healthy people across ages. Study background: About one barcoded beta molecule was captured per two T cells (by template switching).

The J segment lost 3 bases and the V segment lost 0 bases, leaving 3 bases of the junction unmatched. The germline V gene has CDR1 MNHNY and CDR2 SVGAGI (reference sequence). CDR3 length: 15 residues. Ten or more counts support this clonotype. A second PCR of 7 to 11 cycles used a sample-barcoded 5' primer and a J-beta primer mix. Via MiXCR, TCRdb re-called the 5' RACE reads, giving one row per CDR3 protein. The sample lists 630,000 or so distinct CDR3 sequences, 32% occurring once. Sequencing was performed on blood. The receptor was derived from a woman aged 80 or older in good health. The chain combines TRBV6-6 with TRBJ2-7, with 9 bases fitting TRBD1. CDR3 residues: CASSYSTGQGYEQYF. The CDR3 DNA reads as TGTGCCAGCAGTTACTCGACGGGACAGGGCTACGAGCAGTACTTC.